Listed below are T cell receptor beta chains from one sample, sequenced in a study of blood T cell repertoires in COVID-19. Profiling relied on immunoSEQ multiplex PCR, and the TCRdb table lists in-frame clones only, not all of them. The table shows about 90,000 clones, with roughly 90% occurring only once. The sequenced sample was peripheral blood. The receptors come from a man aged 45 to 65 with COVID-19, enrolled during active disease. Each CDR3 is given with its conserved first and last residue. A D gene is named only where the DNA matches it firmly. Clone sizes are given selectively: once, few, many, or a class where the clone is expanded.

CDR3nt	CDR3aa	len	v_gene	j_gene	d_gene	abundance
TGTGCCAGCAGCATGAGATCCGGGTCCACCTATGGCTACACCTTC	CASSMRSGSTYGYTF	15	TRBV7-2	TRBJ1-2	-	-
TGTGCCAGTCCGGGACAGGGAAGTAACTATGGCTACACCTTC	CASPGQGSNYGYTF	14	TRBV2	TRBJ1-2	TRBD1	few
TGTGCCAGCAGCCCCCAGGAAAGGGGGGGGGAGACCCAGTACTTC	CASSPQERGGETQYF	15	TRBV7-8	TRBJ2-5	-	-
TGTGCCAGTAGTCCTCCGACACCCTATGGCTACACCTTC	CASSPPTPYGYTF	13	TRBV19	TRBJ1-2	-	-
TGCGCCAGCAGCCGACCAGGGGGTTACGAGCAGTACTTC	CASSRPGGYEQYF	13	TRBV5-1	TRBJ2-7	TRBD1	-
TGTGCCAGCAGCCCCCCGGGGGGAAACACCATATATTTT	CASSPPGGNTIYF	13	TRBV3-1/TRBV3-2	TRBJ1-3	-	-
TGTGCCAGCAGCCCCGGGTCTCGGAACATTCAGTACTTC	CASSPGSRNIQYF	13	TRBV4-2	TRBJ2-4	-	few
TGTGCCAGCAGTACTATTCCTAACGGGAAGAACACTGAAGCTTTCTTT	CASSTIPNGKNTEAFF	16	TRBV6-7	TRBJ1-1	-	-
TGTGCCAGCAACCTCCCCGGGACAGGGGTTGAAAAACTGTTTTTT	CASNLPGTGVEKLFF	15	TRBV4-2	TRBJ1-4	TRBD1	-
TGTGCCACTGGGGGGAAGCCGGGACAGGGTAGAGCCGGGGAGCTGTTTTTT	CATGGKPGQGRAGELFF	17	TRBV24-1	TRBJ2-2	TRBD1	-
TGTGCTAGCAGCCCGACGGCGGGGACAGGGCTTTACGAGCAGTACTTC	CASSPTAGTGLYEQYF	16	TRBV7-7	TRBJ2-7	TRBD1	-
TGCGCCAGCAGCCAAGAAAGGAGGGGCATGGATACGCAGTATTTT	CASSQERRGMDTQYF	15	TRBV4-1	TRBJ2-3	-	once
TGCGCCAGCAGACCGGACAGAACCAATGAAAAACTGTTTTTT	CASRPDRTNEKLFF	14	TRBV10-2	TRBJ1-4	-	-
TGTGCCAGCAGCTTGCCCCGGGGTCCCGAGCAGTACTTC	CASSLPRGPEQYF	13	TRBV5-6	TRBJ2-7	-	-